Following are 23 T cell receptor beta chains from one sample sequenced in a study of blood T cells in healthy people across ages. Alongside a J-beta primer mix, a sample-barcoded 5' primer served in a second PCR lasting about 6 to 11 cycles. TCRdb re-analysed the 5' RACE reads in MiXCR, keeping a single row per CDR3 protein. The sample consists of 600,000 to 900,000 distinct CDR3 sequences, around a quarter of them appearing once. The sample was also reused in another study, on T cells of mothers and their children.

Sequenced material: blood. Receptors originate from a boy aged 5 to 17 in good health.

The chain joins TRBV20-1 to TRBJ1-4; 7 positions agree with TRBD1. Trimming removed 3 bases from V and 0 bases from J; junction bases left unmatched: 7. Germline assignment: CDR1 DFQATT and CDR2 SNEGSKA (reference sequence). The length of the CDR3 is 16 residues. The CDR3 DNA reads as TGCAGTGCTAGTAATCCAGGGGGTGCAACTAATGAAAAACTGTTTTTT. It yields the protein CSASNPGGATNEKLFF.

This chain connects TRBV6-5 to TRBJ1-1; a possible D gene is TRBD1 (5 bases). The CDR3 loop spans 13 amino acids. V dropped 7 bases and J dropped 5 bases, with 14 bases sitting between them. Per germline, CDR1 MNHEY and CDR2 SVGAGI. Here the CDR3 DNA reads TGTGCCAGCACCGACGGGGGGAGGACTGAAGCTTTCTTT. This codes for CASTDGGRTEAFF.

A note on this clonotype: No conserved phenylalanine or tryptophan is present at the end of the CDR3, so a read error is the likely explanation. The V call is TRBV6-1, the J call TRBJ2-1; 10 bases are shared with TRBD1. The J call could be wrong; TRBJ2-5 is a better fit for the DNA end. The germline gives CDR1 MNHNS, CDR2 SASEGT. The CDR3 has 16 residues. The chain's CDR3 is CASRPWTGGRQETQYS. Here the CDR3 DNA reads TGTGCCAGCAGACCTTGGACAGGGGGACGGCAAGAGACCCAGTACTCC.

The chain joins TRBV19 to TRBJ1-1; unclear D gene. From germline, CDR1 is LNHDA and CDR2 SQIVND (reference sequence). V was clipped by 3 bases and J by 4 bases, with 12 bases between them. This CDR3 comprises 14 residues. The CDR3 DNA is TGTGCCAGTAGTATCCTCTTGGGGAGCACTGAAGCTTTCTTT. Protein product: CASSILLGSTEAFF.

The V and J genes are TRBV28 and TRBJ2-5; either TRBD1 or TRBD2 may supply D (5 bases each). The DNA end is more similar to TRBJ2-7, so the J call may be wrong. Germline assignment: CDR1 MDHEN and CDR2 SYDVKM. The CDR3 is made up of 18 amino acids. The CDR3 here is CASSRDGTSHLGDYEQYF. In nucleotides, the CDR3 is TGTGCCAGCAGTCGGGACGGGACCTCACATTTGGGCGATTACGAGCAGTACTTC.

The sample holds a few counts of this clonotype. The chain has TRBV25-1 and TRBJ2-1, with 7 positions matching TRBD2. Unmatched junction bases numbered 6, after V lost 6 bases and J lost 7 bases. This CDR3 is 13 amino acids long. Looked up from germline, CDR1 is MGHDK and CDR2 is SYGVNS. The CDR3 DNA follows: TGTGCCAGCAGCGAAGCCGGGAGGAATGAGCAGTTCTTC. The encoded protein is CASSEAGRNEQFF.

This clonotype was picked up a small number of times. V is TRBV29-1 and J is TRBJ2-5; 7 bases are shared with TRBD1. Germline V gene sequence: CDR1 SQVTM, CDR2 ANQGSEA. The CDR3 covers 14 residues. J was trimmed by 1 base and V by 6 bases; bases with no gene match: 8. The CDR3, as DNA: TGCAGCGTCCGACAGGGAAGTTTCCAAGAGACCCAGTACTTC. It is translated as CSVRQGSFQETQYF.

This sequence joins TRBV9 and TRBJ1-6; D possibly corresponds to TRBD1 (5 bases). With 4 bases removed from V and 15 bases from J, the gap between germline ends came to 14 bases. Germline V gene lookup returns CDR1 SGDLS and CDR2 YYNGEE. This CDR3 spans 12 amino acids. The CDR3 loop is CASSQDSQLLHF. The CDR3 bases are TGTGCCAGCAGCCAAGACAGTCAGCTCCTCCACTTT. The complete variable domain, with remaining parts taken from reference TRBV9 and TRBJ1-6, reads DSGVTQTPKHLITATGQRVTLRCSPRSGDLSVYWYQQSLDQGLQFLIQYYNGEERAKGNILERFSAQQFPDLHSELNLSSLELGDSALYFCASSQDSQLLHFGNGTRLTVT.

V is TRBV7-6 and J is TRBJ1-5; D unclear. Germline values: CDR1 SGHVS, CDR2 FNYEAQ. V lost 5 bases and J 3 bases, leaving 11 bases between the germline ends. The CDR3 extends over 14 amino acids. The CDR3, as DNA: TGTGCCAGCAGCCTCGAACAGAACAATCAGCCCCAGCATTTT. It encodes CASSLEQNNQPQHF.

This sequence joins TRBV28 and TRBJ2-7; D is possibly TRBD1 (6 bases). CDR1 is MDHEN, CDR2 SYDVKM, per germline. The V gene lost 8 bases and the J gene lost 0 bases, with 11 bases spanning the gap. This CDR3 has 13 amino acids. This CDR3 is CASWGPSSYEQYF. The CDR3 DNA reads as TGTGCCAGCTGGGGGCCAAGCTCCTACGAGCAGTACTTC. The entire variable domain, with the rest obtained from reference TRBV28 and TRBJ2-7, is as follows: DVKVTQSSRYLVKRTGEKVFLECVQDMDHENMFWYRQDPGLGLRLIYFSYDVKMKEKGDIPEGYSVSREKKERFSLILESASTNQTSMYLCASWGPSSYEQYFGPGTRLTVT.

The chain carries TRBV20-1 and TRBJ2-7; D possibly corresponds to TRBD1 (6 bases). Trimming removed 1 base at V and 0 bases at J, with 13 bases between. The CDR3 length is 15 residues. Germline V gene lookup returns CDR1 DFQATT and CDR2 SNEGSKA (reference sequence). CDR3 protein: CSARGGGLNSYEQYF. The CDR3 nucleotides are TGCAGTGCTAGAGGTGGGGGCCTGAACTCCTACGAGCAGTACTTC.

A few counts support this clonotype. This chain joins TRBV23-1 and TRBJ1-2; D is ambiguous. TRBV23-1 carries the ORF label, with uncertain function. Trimming shortened V by 7 bases and J by 4 bases, and 19 bases separated the two germline ends. The CDR3 runs to 15 residues. The CDR3 sequence is CASNQWGPARYGYTF. Here the CDR3 DNA reads TGCGCCAGCAACCAGTGGGGTCCCGCACGCTATGGCTACACCTTC.

This clonotype was seen more than once but under ten times. At one end the junction does not follow the germline gene, possibly because of a read error. The rearrangement joins TRBV13 to TRBJ2-5; perhaps TRBD2 as D (5 bases). Germline loops: CDR1 PRHDT, CDR2 FYEKMQ (reference sequence). The CDR3 consists of 13 residues. CDR3 in amino acids: CASSPPGGQPQIF. CDR3 coding DNA: TGTGCCAGCAGCCCCCCCGGCGGGCAACCCCAGATCTTC.

This clonotype appeared a few times. J is TRBJ2-1 and V is TRBV9, with unresolved D. The V end lost 3 bases, the J end lost 7 bases, and 14 bases lay between the germline ends. The CDR3 consists of 14 residues. CDR1 and CDR2 from the germline V gene are SGDLS and YYNGEE. CDR3 nucleotides: TGTGCCAGCAGCGCAGATAACCTCCTGAATGAGCAGTTCTTC. It translates to CASSADNLLNEQFF. Full variable domain (rest looked up from reference TRBV9 and TRBJ2-1): DSGVTQTPKHLITATGQRVTLRCSPRSGDLSVYWYQQSLDQGLQFLIQYYNGEERAKGNILERFSAQQFPDLHSELNLSSLELGDSALYFCASSADNLLNEQFFGPGTRLTVL.

This clonotype was recorded once. The chain joins TRBV5-1 to TRBJ2-1, with TRBD2 identical over 15 bases. The CDR3 is 19 amino acids. The germline CDR1 and CDR2 sequences are SGHRS and YFSETQ. V dropped 2 bases and J dropped 4; count of bases not matched to a gene: 10. Here the CDR3 reads CASSLGLAGGPRAYNEQFF. CDR3 nucleotide sequence: TGCGCCAGCAGCTTAGGACTAGCGGGAGGGCCGCGAGCTTACAATGAGCAGTTCTTC.

The gene calls are TRBV20-1 and TRBJ2-2; D is undetermined. The CDR3 covers 13 residues. Germline CDR1 DFQATT, CDR2 SNEGSKA (reference sequence). V was pared by 0 bases and J by 6 bases, with 8 bases between. The CDR3 DNA reads as TGCAGTGCTAGAGATTTTAGGGCCGGGGAGCTGTTTTTT. Amino acids: CSARDFRAGELFF.

This clonotype was detected only once. Germline is not matched at one junction end, which may reflect a read error. The chain is built from TRBV10-3 and TRBJ2-5; a weak D match, TRBD2 (5 bases). CDR1 and CDR2 (germline): ENHRY, SYGVKD. The CDR3 is 12 amino acids. CDR3 in DNA: TGTGCCATCAGTGACACTAGGCGGACGGAGTTCTTC. Encoded protein: CAISDTRRTEFF.

Concerning this clonotype: Germline is not matched at one junction end, which may reflect a read error. The genes are TRBV2 and TRBJ2-7; 7 bases agree with TRBD1. This CDR3 has 18 amino acids. Per germline, CDR1 SNHLY and CDR2 FYNNEI. The CDR3, as DNA: TGTGCCAGCAGTGCTGCGACAGGGAGCCGGAGAGGGCCGTTCCAGAAGGGATTC. Translating it yields CASSAATGSRRGPFQKGF.

This clonotype was observed a handful of times. The V call is TRBV5-1, the J call TRBJ2-5, with D tentatively TRBD2 (7 bases). The length of the CDR3 is 14 residues. CDR1 is SGHRS and CDR2 is YFSETQ in the germline V gene. V shed 7 bases and J shed 5 bases, with 18 bases lying between them. In DNA form, the CDR3 reads TGCGCCAGCGGAGAGGGGGGGGCCATGGAGACCCAGTACTTC. It yields the protein CASGEGGAMETQYF.

This clonotype was detected only a few times. The chain joins TRBV6-5 to TRBJ1-1, with D hard to call. The V end was cut by 6 bases, the J end by 1 base, with 12 bases between. The CDR3 length is 14 residues. Germline V gene lookup returns CDR1 MNHEY and CDR2 SVGAGI. The CDR3 DNA sequence: TGTGCCAGCAGGCCAGGCTCCCGGAACACTGAAGCTTTCTTT. Residues: CASRPGSRNTEAFF.

The chain is built from TRBV11-2 and TRBJ2-1; no reliable D call. The DNA end favors TRBJ2-7, so the J call may be wrong. This CDR3 region has 15 residues. CDR1 is SGHAT and CDR2 is FQNNGV in the germline V gene. The DNA for the CDR3 is TGTGCCAGCAGCTTAGCCCCTCGAGTACTCTACGAGCAGTACTTC. This codes for CASSLAPRVLYEQYF.

This chain links TRBV6-5 with TRBJ2-7, with D possibly being TRBD2 (6 bases). Germline V gene lookup returns CDR1 MNHEY and CDR2 SVGAGI. This CDR3 is 13 amino acids long. CDR3 region: CAQCRGTGGEQYF. The CDR3 DNA reads as TGTGCTCAGTGCCGGGGCACCGGGGGCGAGCAGTACTTC.

This clonotype was found a few times. The CDR3 bases are TGTGCCAGCAGTTGGGGGGTGGGCAATGAGCAGTTCTTC. Translation: CASSWGVGNEQFF. V is TRBV27 and J is TRBJ2-5, with D perhaps matching TRBD2 (6 bases). The J call is doubtful: the DNA matches TRBJ2-1 better. The CDR3 loop spans 13 amino acids. From germline, CDR1 is MNHEY and CDR2 SMNVEV (reference sequence).